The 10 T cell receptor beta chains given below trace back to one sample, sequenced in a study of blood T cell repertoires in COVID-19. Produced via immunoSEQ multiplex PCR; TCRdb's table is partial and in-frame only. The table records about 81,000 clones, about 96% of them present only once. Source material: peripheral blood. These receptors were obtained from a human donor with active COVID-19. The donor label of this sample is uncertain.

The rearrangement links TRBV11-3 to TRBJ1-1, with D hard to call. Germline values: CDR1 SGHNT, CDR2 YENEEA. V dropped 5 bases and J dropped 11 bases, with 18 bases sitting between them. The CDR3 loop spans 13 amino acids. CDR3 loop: CASSQTAGSGAFF. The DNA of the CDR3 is TGTGCCAGCAGCCAAACCGCTGGGTCCGGGGCTTTCTTT.

CDR3 amino acids: CATRLMASTDTQYF. The DNA of the CDR3 is TGTGCCACAAGACTCATGGCTAGCACAGATACGCAGTATTTT. This chain connects TRBV6-5 to TRBJ2-3; D is ambiguous. This CDR3 has 14 amino acids. V was pared by 10 bases and J by 0 bases, with 14 bases between. Germline CDR1 and CDR2: MNHEY and SVGAGI.

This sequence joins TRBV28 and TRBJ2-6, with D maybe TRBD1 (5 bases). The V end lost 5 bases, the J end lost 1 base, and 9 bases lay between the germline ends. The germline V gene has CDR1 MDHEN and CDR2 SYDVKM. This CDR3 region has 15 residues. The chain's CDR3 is CASSPTESGANVLTF. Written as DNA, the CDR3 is TGTGCCAGCAGTCCGACAGAGTCTGGGGCCAACGTCCTGACTTTC. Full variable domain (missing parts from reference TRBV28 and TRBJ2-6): DVKVTQSSRYLVKRTGEKVFLECVQDMDHENMFWYRQDPGLGLRLIYFSYDVKMKEKGDIPEGYSVSREKKERFSLILESASTNQTSMYLCASSPTESGANVLTFGAGSRLTVL.

DNA for the CDR3: TGTGCCAGCAGAGGACAGGCTTCCTACGAGCAGTACTTC. This translates into CASRGQASYEQYF. This rearrangement joins TRBV27 to TRBJ2-7, with 7 bases that match TRBD1. The CDR3 has 13 residues. With V trimmed by 6 bases and J by 1 base, 3 bases remained unmatched. Per germline, CDR1 MNHEY and CDR2 SMNVEV (reference sequence).

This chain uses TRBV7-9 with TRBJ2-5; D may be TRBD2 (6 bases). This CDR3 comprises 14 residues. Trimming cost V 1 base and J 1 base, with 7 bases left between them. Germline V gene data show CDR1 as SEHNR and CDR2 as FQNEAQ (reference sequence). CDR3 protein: CASSLGGVQETQYF. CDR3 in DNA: TGTGCCAGCAGCTTAGGCGGGGTCCAAGAGACCCAGTACTTC.

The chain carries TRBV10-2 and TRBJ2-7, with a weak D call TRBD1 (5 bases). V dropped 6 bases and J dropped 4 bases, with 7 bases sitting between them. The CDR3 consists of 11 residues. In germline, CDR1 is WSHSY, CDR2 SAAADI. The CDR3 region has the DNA TGCGCCAGCAGGGACACATACGAGCAGTACTTC. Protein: CASRDTYEQYF.

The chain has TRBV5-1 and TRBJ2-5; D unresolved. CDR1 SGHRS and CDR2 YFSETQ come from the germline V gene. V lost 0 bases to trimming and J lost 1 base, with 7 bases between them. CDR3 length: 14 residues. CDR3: CASSLDEIQETQYF. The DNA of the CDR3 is TGCGCCAGCAGCTTGGACGAGATCCAAGAGACCCAGTACTTC.

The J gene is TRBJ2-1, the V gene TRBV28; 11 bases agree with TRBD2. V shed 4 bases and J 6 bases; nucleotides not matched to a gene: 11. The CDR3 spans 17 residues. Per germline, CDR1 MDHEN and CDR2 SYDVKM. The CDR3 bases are TGTGCCAGCAGTTCTACCGGGACTAGCGGAGGTGCCAATGAGCAGTTCTTC. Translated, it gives CASSSTGTSGGANEQFF.

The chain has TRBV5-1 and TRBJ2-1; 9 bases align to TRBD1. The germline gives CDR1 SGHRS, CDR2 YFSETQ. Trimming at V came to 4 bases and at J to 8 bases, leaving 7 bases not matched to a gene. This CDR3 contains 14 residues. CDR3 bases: TGCGCCAGCAGCAGGGACAGGGCGGGCGATGAGCAGTTCTTC. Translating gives CASSRDRAGDEQFF.

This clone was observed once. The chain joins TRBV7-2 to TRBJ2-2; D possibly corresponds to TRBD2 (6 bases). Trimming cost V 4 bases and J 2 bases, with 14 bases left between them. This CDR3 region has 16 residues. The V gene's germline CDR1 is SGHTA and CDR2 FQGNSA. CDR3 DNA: TGTGCCAGCAGCTCCGTGGGGACTCCAAACACCGGGGAGCTGTTTTTT. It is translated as CASSSVGTPNTGELFF.